The present entry profiles one T cell receptor (beta chain) with its context. This clonotype was seen ten or more times. What antigen it recognizes has not been identified. No quality values exist for individual bases; no much larger clone is one base distant. This sample is part of a study of human T cells and chemical hapten exposure (dated by TCRdb to about 2021). At the level of the whole study: For sensitization, 2% DPC in acetone was applied to a roughly 2 cm by roughly 2 cm area of upper inner arm skin. In alopecia patients, the study followed how the peripheral blood TCR repertoire changed in vivo over primary and secondary sensitization to diphenylcyclopropenone (DPC), a hapten. Blood for TCR sequencing was provided by twenty-nine alopecia patients at one to four time points (pre-sensitization, 2, 6 and 24 weeks). Patients additionally received weekly therapeutic DPC doses to the scalp throughout the roughly 24-week study period. Patient blood was sampled pre-sensitization (week 0) and at 2, 6 and about 24 weeks after DPC sensitization. Libraries were combined into a pool for sequencing, and differences in TCR yield between samples came mainly from small differences in library volumes within the pool. Patch testing on the upper back used Finn chambers containing 0.01% DPC, with scoring done after 6 days according to International Contact Dermatitis Research Group standards. Most of the patients in the cohort were female, and the cohort covered alopecia areata with under or over 50% scalp involvement, alopecia totalis and alopecia universalis. Overall study outcomes, separate from this receptor: Because every patient had alopecia, a presumed autoimmune disease, the patients' immune response might differ from that of healthy individuals. The number of TCRs above 1 in 1000 frequency did not change with DPC sensitization; there was no evidence of global repertoire structure alterations. The number of PT1 expanded TCRs positively correlated with patch test score, significant at thresholds 8, 16 and 32 but not 4. Significantly more large CDR3 similarity clusters were formed by expanded TCRs than by pre-sensitization or healthy control sets, consistent with antigen-driven responses. After repeated subsampling, changes were observed in the strength of the expansion versus patch-test correlation and in the threshold at which the correlation became significant.

Taken from cysteine to phenylalanine, the CDR3 has 15 residues. Only the CDR3 part of the read is kept: 45 bases, read in frame from the first base. CDR1 SGHVS and CDR2 FNYEAQ are derived from the germline V gene. The germline V and J ends show losses of 5 bases and 7 bases respectively, and no gene match explains 11 bases of the junction. In the paper's terms, the time point label means: pre-sensitization, week 0. Reading the label with the study, this specimen's treatment or condition is: therapeutic diphenylcyclopropenone sensitization with weekly scalp DPC. At each patch-test visit, blood was drawn before the patch test was applied. Patients were eligible if aged 18 to 70, diagnosed with alopecia and judged suitable for DPC therapy, and pregnant patients were excluded. Total RNA was extracted from unfractionated whole blood that had been collected in Tempus Blood RNA tubes. The library was obtained by RACE. The instrument given in TCRdb is NextSeq 500. Library preparation attached unique molecular identifiers to individual cDNA molecules for quantitative, reproducible TCR counting. From each blood RNA sample, both TCR alpha and TCR beta chains were sequenced. On the study's bioinformatics: The median number of TCRs per sample was some 100,000, ranging from about 20,000 to 690,600. V, J and CDR3 annotation of the TCR reads was performed with the Decombinator software suite. To make PS versus PT1 abundance plots, every sample was subsampled to the same number of TCRs (28,000). Expanded TCRs were defined as absent before sensitization and observed at least eight times at the 2-week time point. The public reads were reanalyzed by TCRdb: fastp trimming at Q25, MiXCR alignment, in-frame beta chains only. Rows are combined by CDR3 protein, so each entry shows the most common genes and DNA. These V and J calls derive from TCRdb rather than the authors' analysis. The sample contains about 120,000 distinct CDR3 sequences, about 13% of them found a single time. The ten largest clonotypes hold around 2.8% of the sample.

The receptor was isolated from a young woman with alopecia areata. Some clones in this sample may be carry-over from other donors' samples. The sample here was whole blood, taken in connection with sensitization to the hapten diphenylcyclopropenone (DPC). The chain is encoded by TRBV7-6 joined to TRBJ2-5, with 9 bases in between that match TRBD1. This receptor carries the CDR3 CASSQTGTGSRTQYF. The nucleotide sequence reads as follows: TGTGCCAGCAGCCAGACCGGGACAGGGTCCCGGACCCAGTACTTC.